This T cell receptor beta chain was obtained from a study of CD8+ T cells in alopecia areata. The study, taken as a whole, reports: The study found higher clonality in lesional than normal scalp, especially in alopecia totalis/universalis.

Regarding this clone: Its antigen is not known.

Sorting separated CD4+ and CD8+ T cells out of PBMCs. In each case, RNA was isolated and then reverse transcribed into cDNA as the sequencing template. Sequencing was performed with immunoSEQ multiplex PCR; in TCRdb, only in-frame clones are kept and a portion is missing. Of about 100,000 clones listed, around 55% are singletons. The V end lost 1 base, the J end lost 9 bases, and 6 bases lay between the germline ends. Per germline, CDR1 MGHDK and CDR2 SYGVNS. CDR3 size: 12 residues. The receptor was derived from a human donor in good health. The J gene is TRBJ2-2, the V gene TRBV25-1, with D unresolved. Source material: CD8+ T cells sorted from blood. The CDR3 sequence is CASSESTRELFF. CDR3 sequence (DNA): TGTGCCAGCAGTGAATCAACCAGGGAGCTGTTTTTT.